The clone carrying this T cell receptor beta chain was counted ten times or more. Its antigen is not known. These data are taken from a study of T cell repertoires in cytomegalovirus infection. About the study: Well-studied HLA-B-restricted CMV epitopes were used in the study alongside recently identified HLA-C-restricted ones. Matching HLA type and CMV infection were both indicated by public TCR beta signatures. Overall study findings and caveats: The response measured ex vivo was dominated by TCR beta clonotypes (HLA-C-restricted and CMV-specific). Summed public TCR beta family frequency identified CMV carriers bearing the relevant HLA.

TCRdb reprocessed the reads via MiXCR and lists one record per CDR3 protein. The sample lists about 830,000 distinct CDR3 sequences; over 25% were seen once. This CDR3 has 13 amino acids. Trimming stripped 5 bases from V and 2 bases from J, with 4 bases between. The sequence was collected from a human donor in good health (CMV status not recorded). Some clones in this sample may be carry-over from other donors' samples. The specimen comprised cultured CD8+ T cells from PBMCs, sampled from culture after CMV antigen stimulation. The chain employs TRBV12-3 or TRBV12-4 and TRBJ2-6; D not resolved. CDR3 sequence reads: CASSEAGANVLTF. The CDR3 DNA follows: TGTGCCAGCAGTGAGGCTGGGGCCAACGTCCTGACTTTC.